The clone carrying this T cell receptor beta chain was counted only a few times. Its antigen is as yet unknown. The primer mix had 60 Vbeta and 13 Jbeta primers. Assay used: immunoSEQ multiplex PCR; TCRdb lists only in-frame clones, some missing. This sample has roughly 100,000 clones; roughly 80% occur once, and the top ten carry roughly 3.9%. The sample comes from a study of cytomegalovirus exposure and HLA in healthy donors. Across the whole study: Tens of millions of unique TCRs from HLA-typed donors were held in an early release of data. Study-level points and caveats: Cytomegalovirus status, reportedly, was diagnosed with high specificity and sensitivity by the classifier. Several of the most significant clusters appeared, in a later analysis, to be linked to common viral pathogens. As a later analysis revealed, the rate of TCR association differed by HLA locus, with DRB1 most and HLA-C fewest.

The CDR3 has 15 amino acids. CDR1 MNHEY and CDR2 SMNVEV come from the germline V gene (reference sequence). Trimming pared 0 bases from V and 7 bases from J, leaving 12 bases between. The source material was PBMCs. The gene calls are TRBV27 and TRBJ2-2; D is undetermined. The TCR originated in a middle-aged man in good health and CMV-seropositive. The CDR3 protein is CASSLSFEVFGELFF. DNA for the CDR3: TGTGCCAGCAGTTTATCGTTTGAGGTGTTCGGGGAGCTGTTTTTT.